This T cell receptor beta chain was profiled in a study of Ad26.COV2.S vaccination and SARS-CoV-2 variants. Study as a whole: The vaccine Ad26.COV2.S was put into the muscle once, or twice with 56 days between. Points from the study as a whole: After vaccination, substantial breadth of spike-specific CD8+ and CD4+ responses was reported.

This CDR3 is built from 13 residues. Per germline, CDR1 MRHNA and CDR2 SNTAGT. V lost 6 bases and J lost 2; bases outside the gene matches: 3. Treatment: roughly 18 received Ad26.COV2.S at low or high dose, single or two shots; about 5 received placebo; per-sample allocation not given. The samples date from day 63 after the first vaccine or placebo injection. The individual, an adult aged 18-55 years, was a donor in Boston. Profiling relied on immunoSEQ multiplex PCR, and the TCRdb table lists in-frame clones only, not all of them. The sample has about 410,000 clones; around 92% are singletons. Worth noting for this clone: What it binds is not known. Distinct nucleotide sequences in the sample also encode this CDR3.

The origin of this receptor is a person aged 18-60 years who received the Ad26.COV2.S COVID-19 vaccine or a placebo. Source: peripheral blood, taken in a trial of Ad26.COV2.S vaccine versus placebo. The chain couples TRBV6-4 to TRBJ1-1; 7 bases align to TRBD1. CDR3 residues: CASSRQGNTEAFF. CDR3 DNA sequence: TGTGCCAGCAGCAGACAGGGAAACACTGAAGCTTTCTTT.